Below are 15 T cell receptor beta chains sequenced from a single sample in a study of OX40 agonist ivuxolimab in advanced cancers. Using immunoSEQ multiplex PCR, the repertoire was profiled, and TCRdb retains in-frame clones only, with some absent. The sample has nearly 50,000 clones, 92% seen once. Sequenced material: CD4+ or CD8+ T cells sorted from blood, taken in a trial of the OX40 agonist ivuxolimab. The receptors here all came from an adult with an advanced solid tumor such as melanoma, head and neck, liver or kidney cancer.

This clone was seen only a few times. The DNA for the CDR3 is TGCACCAGCAGGACTAGCGGCTACGAGCAGTACGTC. Its protein product is CTSRTSGYEQYV. This rearrangement joins TRBV1 to TRBJ2-7; whether TRBD2, the table's D call, matches the DNA was not checked. TRBV1 is marked as a pseudogene. CDR3 length equals 12 residues.

The chain has TRBV6-1 and TRBJ1-2; 7 positions match TRBD1. The germline gives CDR1 MNHNS, CDR2 SASEGT. The CDR3 is 15 amino acids. Trimming at V came to 2 bases and at J to 8 bases, leaving 11 bases not matched to a gene. The chain's CDR3 is CASSEWQRGTEGYTF. In nucleotides, the CDR3 is TGTGCCAGCAGTGAATGGCAAAGGGGGACAGAGGGCTACACCTTC.

The chain combines TRBV28 with TRBJ2-1; possible D gene TRBD2, 6 bases. The CDR3 has 16 amino acids. Trimming removed 0 bases from V and 0 bases from J, with 9 bases in between. Germline V lookup: CDR1 MDHEN, CDR2 SYDVKM. DNA of the CDR3: TGTGCCAGCAGTTTATGGGAGGGCAGCTCCTACAATGAGCAGTTCTTC. This sequence encodes CASSLWEGSSYNEQFF.

This chain connects TRBV19 to TRBJ1-2; D not certain. The V end was cut by 1 base, the J end by 4 bases, with 19 bases between. Germline CDR1 is LNHDA and CDR2 is SQIVND (reference sequence). This CDR3 region has 17 residues. CDR3: CASSIGPILDLRYGYTF. DNA of the CDR3: TGTGCCAGTAGTATAGGCCCCATCCTGGACTTACGCTATGGCTACACCTTC.

The gene calls are TRBV2 and TRBJ2-3, with 10 bases that match TRBD2. J lost 2 bases, V lost 3 bases, and 8 bases had no gene match. The CDR3 sequence is 17 residues long. Germline values: CDR1 SNHLY, CDR2 FYNNEI. The CDR3 coding sequence is TGTGCCAGCAGTGAGACCCGGACTAGCGGCCCCACAGATACGCAGTATTTT. This gives the protein CASSETRTSGPTDTQYF.

The V gene is TRBV5-5, the J gene TRBJ2-3; TRBD2 agrees at 12 bases. Germline values: CDR1 SGHKS, CDR2 YYEKEE (reference sequence). Losses at the gene ends were 4 bases for V and 4 bases for J; bases not matched to a gene: 4. This CDR3 is 15 amino acids long. Here the CDR3 DNA reads TGTGCCAGCAGCCCTCTAGCGGGGGGGTCAGATACGCAGTATTTT. Its translation: CASSPLAGGSDTQYF. The variable domain in full, with the rest retrieved from reference TRBV5-5 and TRBJ2-3, is DAGVTQSPTHLIKTRGQQVTLRCSPISGHKSVSWYQQVLGQGPQFIFQYYEKEERGRGNFPDRFSARQFPNYSSELNVNALLLGDSALYLCASSPLAGGSDTQYFGPGTRLTVL.

CDR3 sequence (DNA): TGTGCCAGCAGCTTAGAACAGATCATGAACACTGAAGCTTTCTTT. Translation: CASSLEQIMNTEAFF. The V and J genes are TRBV7-9 and TRBJ1-1; no definite D call. The CDR3 totals 15 residues. V lost 1 base, J lost 0 bases, and 9 bases lay in between. Germline V gives CDR1 SEHNR, CDR2 FQNEAQ (reference sequence).

V and J are TRBV5-6 and TRBJ2-3; no clear D. Trimming removed 4 bases from V and 2 bases from J, with 14 bases in between. There are 15 residues in the CDR3. Germline V gene data show CDR1 as SGHDT and CDR2 as YYEEEE. CDR3 bases: TGTGCCAGCAGCCTACCATTGGCGAACACAGATACGCAGTATTTT. Translation gives CASSLPLANTDTQYF. The whole variable domain, remainder taken from reference TRBV5-6 and TRBJ2-3, is DAGVTQSPTHLIKTRGQQVTLRCSPKSGHDTVSWYQQALGQGPQFIFQYYEEEERQRGNFPDRFSGHQFPNYSSELNVNALLLGDSALYLCASSLPLANTDTQYFGPGTRLTVL.

The V call is TRBV7-8, the J call TRBJ2-6; 8 nucleotides match TRBD2. The CDR3 has 18 residues. Per germline, CDR1 SGHVS and CDR2 FQNEAQ. The junction had 5 bases not matched to a gene; V was cut back by 1 base and J by 0 bases. CDR3 residues: CASSLDSGGYSGANVLTF. Here the CDR3 DNA reads TGTGCCAGCAGCTTAGACAGCGGGGGCTACTCTGGGGCCAACGTCCTGACTTTC.

The chain employs TRBV5-1 and TRBJ2-1; 10 bases match TRBD2. The length of the CDR3 is 14 residues. Germline lookup yields CDR1 SGHRS and CDR2 YFSETQ. J gave up 9 bases and V 4 bases, and 7 bases lay outside the gene matches. CDR3 amino acids: CASSEPGLASEQFF. DNA for the CDR3: TGCGCCAGCAGCGAACCGGGACTAGCGTCTGAGCAGTTCTTC. Filled out from reference TRBV5-1 and TRBJ2-1, the complete variable domain reads KAGVTQTPRYLIKTRGQQVTLSCSPISGHRSVSWYQQTPGQGLQFLFEYFSETQRNKGNFPGRFSGRQFSNSRSEMNVSTLELGDSALYLCASSEPGLASEQFFGPGTRLTVL.

V usage is TRBV5-1 and J usage is TRBJ1-2, with D maybe TRBD1 (5 bases). Per the germline V gene, CDR1 is SGHRS and CDR2 is YFSETQ. The ends were cut back, 0 bases at V and 7 bases at J, with 10 bases in the middle. The CDR3 consists of 13 residues. The CDR3 DNA sequence: TGCGCCAGCAGCTTGGCCAGGGATCTTGGCTACACCTTC. Amino acids: CASSLARDLGYTF. The whole variable domain, filled in from reference TRBV5-1 and TRBJ1-2, reads KAGVTQTPRYLIKTRGQQVTLSCSPISGHRSVSWYQQTPGQGLQFLFEYFSETQRNKGNFPGRFSGRQFSNSRSEMNVSTLELGDSALYLCASSLARDLGYTFGSGTRLTVV.

The sample holds a few counts of this clone. This chain joins TRBV19 and TRBJ1-6; 9 bases are shared with TRBD1. This CDR3 contains 14 residues. The ends lost 5 bases at V and 9 bases at J; junction bases unmatched: 5. CDR1 is LNHDA, CDR2 SQIVND, per germline (reference sequence). The CDR3 DNA is TGTGCCAGTAGTCAGGGGGGACAGGGTTCACCCCTCCACTTT. Translated: CASSQGGQGSPLHF.

V usage is TRBV11-3 and J usage is TRBJ2-5, with 9 bases matching TRBD1. J was trimmed by 4 bases and V by 5 bases; bases with no gene match: 2. Germline CDR1 SGHNT, CDR2 YENEEA. The CDR3 runs to 13 residues. CDR3 bases: TGTGCCAGCAGCGACAGGGGGATAGAGACCCAGTACTTC. As protein: CASSDRGIETQYF.

The V and J genes are TRBV7-2 and TRBJ1-4; tentatively, D is TRBD1 (6 bases). CDR1 and CDR2 (germline): SGHTA, FQGNSA. This CDR3 is built from 14 residues. Trimming shortened V by 0 bases and J by 4 bases, and 6 bases separated the two germline ends. CDR3 protein: CASSLAGGNEKLFF. DNA of the CDR3: TGTGCCAGCAGCTTAGCAGGGGGTAATGAAAAACTGTTTTTT.

The chain is built from TRBV7-9 and TRBJ2-1; a possible D gene is TRBD1 (5 bases). This CDR3 spans 11 amino acids. Germline V CDR1 and CDR2: SEHNR, FQNEAQ (reference sequence). V was pared by 5 bases and J by 10 bases, with 9 bases between. CDR3 region: CASSTDREQFF. CDR3 DNA: TGTGCCAGCAGCACCGACAGAGAGCAGTTCTTC. Full variable domain (remainder filled in from reference TRBV7-9 and TRBJ2-1): DTGVSQNPRHKITKRGQNVTFRCDPISEHNRLYWYRQTLGQGPEFLTYFQNEAQLEKSRLLSDRFSAERPKGSFSTLEIQRTEQGDSAMYLCASSTDREQFFGPGTRLTVL.